Following are 3 T cell receptor beta chains from one sample sequenced in a study of cytomegalovirus exposure and HLA in healthy donors. It was with 60 Vbeta and 13 Jbeta primers that the PCR ran. Here immunoSEQ multiplex PCR was the method, and the copy in TCRdb shows in-frame clones only, minus some. The top ten clones hold less than 1% of a sample with approximately 160,000 clones, approximately 78% of them seen once. Sequenced input: PBMCs. These receptors all come from a girl aged 2-15 years in good health and CMV-seropositive.

In regard to this clone: Other DNA sequences within the sample encode an identical CDR3. This chain uses TRBV14 with TRBJ1-1; tentatively, D is TRBD1 (6 bases). The CDR3 loop spans 13 amino acids. With 5 bases removed from V and 1 base from J, the gap between germline ends came to 8 bases. Germline V gene sequence: CDR1 SGHDN, CDR2 FVKESK. The CDR3 DNA reads TGTGCCAGCAGCTTAGGGGGGAACACTGAAGCTTTCTTT. It specifies CASSLGGNTEAFF.

The CDR3 region is CASSSPGTGGSGANVLTF. The DNA for the CDR3 is TGTGCCAGCAGCTCCCCCGGGACAGGGGGCTCTGGGGCCAACGTCCTGACTTTC. The gene calls are TRBV7-3 and TRBJ2-6; 11 bases agree with TRBD1. Germline assignment: CDR1 SGHTA and CDR2 FQGTGA. The V and J ends lost 4 bases and 0 bases, in that order; junction bases with no gene match: 5. The CDR3 extends over 18 amino acids.

V usage is TRBV30 and J usage is TRBJ2-1, with 9 bases that match TRBD2. The CDR3 has 13 amino acids. Losses at the gene ends were 6 bases for V and 7 bases for J; bases not matched to a gene: 7. Germline CDR1 GTSNPN, CDR2 SVGIG (reference sequence). The CDR3, as DNA: TGTGCCTGTAGCGGGAGTGGAGAAAATGAGCAGTTCTTC. It encodes CACSGSGENEQFF.